This T cell receptor (beta chain) was profiled in a study of shared clonotypes between healthy human individuals. Study overall: Each donor had three CD4 naive, three CD4 memory, two CD8 naive and one CD8 memory plate.

Germline CDR1 SGHTA, CDR2 FQGNSA. The CDR3 has 15 amino acids. J lost 4 bases, V lost 5 bases, and 8 bases had no gene match. The healthy adult donors were HIV-negative and reported no recent acute infections or vaccinations. Researchers ran the assay at a deep level. Using approximately 190 ng DNA, 30,000 to 35,000 T cell genomes, the sorted-subset replicate PCRs were run. Clones were sequenced by immunoSEQ multiplex PCR, and TCRdb holds only the in-frame ones, with some missing. The data show 950,000 to 1,300,000 clones, 65% to 75% seen once. This clone was observed a handful of times. This TCR was recovered from a man between 18 and 35 years old in good health. This rearrangement joins TRBV7-2 to TRBJ1-2, with 9 nucleotides matching TRBD1. Sequenced: memory CD4+ T cells sorted from blood. Sample subset: CD45RA-negative fraction. This chain's CDR3 is CASSPLRTGAYGYTF. The CDR3 nucleotides read TGTGCCAGCAGCCCATTACGGACAGGGGCCTATGGCTACACCTTC.